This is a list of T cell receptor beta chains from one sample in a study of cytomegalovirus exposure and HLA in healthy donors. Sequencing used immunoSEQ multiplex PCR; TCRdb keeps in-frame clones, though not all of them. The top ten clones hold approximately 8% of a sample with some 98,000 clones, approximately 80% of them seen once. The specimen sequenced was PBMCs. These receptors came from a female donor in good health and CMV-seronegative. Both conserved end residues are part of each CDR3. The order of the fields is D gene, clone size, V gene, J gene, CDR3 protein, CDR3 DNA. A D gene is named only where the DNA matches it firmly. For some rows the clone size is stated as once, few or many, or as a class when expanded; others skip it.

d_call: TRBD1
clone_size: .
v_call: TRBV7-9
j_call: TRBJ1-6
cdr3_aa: CSSEGQGLYNSPLHF
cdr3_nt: TGTTCCAGCGAGGGACAGGGGCTTTATAATTCACCCCTCCACTTT

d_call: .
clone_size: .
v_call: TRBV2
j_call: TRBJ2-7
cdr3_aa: CASSGGLTYEQYF
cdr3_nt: TGTGCCAGCAGTGGGGGGCTAACCTACGAGCAGTACTTC

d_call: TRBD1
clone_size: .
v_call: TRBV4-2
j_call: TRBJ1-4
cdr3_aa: CASSHPDRENEKLFF
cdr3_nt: TGTGCCAGCAGCCACCCGGACAGGGAAAATGAAAAACTGTTTTTT

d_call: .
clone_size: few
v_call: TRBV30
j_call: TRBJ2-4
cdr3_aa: CAWSTGKNKVQNIQYF
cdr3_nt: TGTGCCTGGAGTACAGGGAAAAATAAAGTTCAAAACATTCAGTACTTC

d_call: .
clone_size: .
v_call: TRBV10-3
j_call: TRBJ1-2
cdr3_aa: CAIRGLTNYGYTF
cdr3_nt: TGTGCCATCAGGGGACTGACGAACTATGGCTACACCTTC

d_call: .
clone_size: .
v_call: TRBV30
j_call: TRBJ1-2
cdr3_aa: CAWSVALLYGYTF
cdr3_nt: TGTGCCTGGAGCGTAGCGCTCCTCTATGGCTACACCTTC

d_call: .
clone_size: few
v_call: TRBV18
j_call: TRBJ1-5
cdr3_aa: CASSPDRNQPQHF
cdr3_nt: TGTGCCAGCTCACCGGACAGAAATCAGCCCCAGCATTTT

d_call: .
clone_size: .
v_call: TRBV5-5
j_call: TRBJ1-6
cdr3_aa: CASSLVTGGSYNSPLHF
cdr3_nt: TGTGCCAGCAGCTTGGTGACGGGAGGGAGCTATAATTCACCCCTCCACTTT

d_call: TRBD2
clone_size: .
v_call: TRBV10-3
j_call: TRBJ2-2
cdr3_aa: CAISESPGGVSGELFF
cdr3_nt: TGTGCCATCAGTGAGTCCCCGGGGGGGGTATCCGGGGAGCTGTTTTTT

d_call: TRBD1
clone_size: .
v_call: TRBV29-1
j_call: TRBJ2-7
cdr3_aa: CSARDSLSYEQYF
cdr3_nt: TGCAGCGCACGGGACAGCCTCTCCTACGAGCAGTACTTC

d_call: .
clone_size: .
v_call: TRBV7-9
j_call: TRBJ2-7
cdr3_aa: CASSRYWASMGPYEQYF
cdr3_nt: TGTGCCAGCAGCCGATACTGGGCCAGCATGGGGCCCTACGAGCAGTACTTC

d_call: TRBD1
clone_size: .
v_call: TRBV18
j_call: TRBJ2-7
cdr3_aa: CASSLGQGVEQYF
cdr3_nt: TGTGCCAGCTCCCTTGGACAGGGAGTCGAGCAGTACTTC

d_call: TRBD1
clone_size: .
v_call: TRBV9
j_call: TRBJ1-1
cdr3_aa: CASSDHRGRGVTEAFF
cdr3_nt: TGTGCCAGCAGCGATCACAGGGGGCGCGGAGTTACTGAAGCTTTCTTT